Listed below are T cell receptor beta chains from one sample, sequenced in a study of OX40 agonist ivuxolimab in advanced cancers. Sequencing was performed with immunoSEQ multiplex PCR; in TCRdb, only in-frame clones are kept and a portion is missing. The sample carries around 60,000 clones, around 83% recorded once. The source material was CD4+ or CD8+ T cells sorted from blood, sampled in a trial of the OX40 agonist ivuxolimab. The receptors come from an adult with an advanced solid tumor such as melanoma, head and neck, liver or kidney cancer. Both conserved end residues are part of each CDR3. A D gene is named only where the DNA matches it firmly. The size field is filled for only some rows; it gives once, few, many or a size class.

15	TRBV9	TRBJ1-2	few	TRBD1	TGTGCCAGCAGCGTAGACGACAGGGGTTTCTATGGCTACACCTTC	CASSVDDRGFYGYTF
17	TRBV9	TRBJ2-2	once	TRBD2	TGTGCCAGCAGCGTAGCCCCAGCGGGGGCGAACACCGGGGAGCTGTTTTTT	CASSVAPAGANTGELFF
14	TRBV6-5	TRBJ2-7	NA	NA	TGTGCCAGCAGCGAGGGGTATAGCTCCTACGAGCAGTACTTC	CASSEGYSSYEQYF
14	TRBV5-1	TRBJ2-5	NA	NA	TGCGCCAGCAGTTACCCGGCGGGGAAAGAGACCCAGTACTTC	CASSYPAGKETQYF
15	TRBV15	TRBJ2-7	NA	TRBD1	TGTGCCACCAGCAGAGATGTCCAGGGGGCCTACGAGCAGTACTTC	CATSRDVQGAYEQYF
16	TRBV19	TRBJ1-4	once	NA	TGTGCCAGTAGTCCCGGCAACGGGCCAACTAATGAAAAACTGTTTTTT	CASSPGNGPTNEKLFF
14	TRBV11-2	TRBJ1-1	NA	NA	TGTGCCAGCAGCTTAGGCCCCTGGGGCACTGAAGCTTTCTTT	CASSLGPWGTEAFF
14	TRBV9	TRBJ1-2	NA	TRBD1	TGTGCCAGCAGCGTTGGACAGGGAGGGAACGGCTACACCTTC	CASSVGQGGNGYTF
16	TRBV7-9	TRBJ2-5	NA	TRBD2	TGTGCCAGCAGCTTAGGGGAGCGGGGGGCGTCTGAGACCCAGTACTTC	CASSLGERGASETQYF
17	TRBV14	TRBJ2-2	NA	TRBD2	TGTGCCAGCAGCCAAGATTGGGGCGGGAGAGTCACCGGGGAGCTGTTTTTT	CASSQDWGGRVTGELFF
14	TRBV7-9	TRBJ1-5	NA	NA	TGTGCCAGCAGCTTAGATGGGGCTAGCCAGCCCCAGCATTTT	CASSLDGASQPQHF
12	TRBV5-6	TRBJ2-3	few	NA	TGTGCCAGCAGCCGAAGCACAGATACGCAGTATTTT	CASSRSTDTQYF
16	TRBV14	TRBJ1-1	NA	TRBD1	TGTGCCAGCAGCGGACCGGGACAGCGGTTGAACACTGAAGCTTTCTTT	CASSGPGQRLNTEAFF
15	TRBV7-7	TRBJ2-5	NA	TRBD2	TGTGCTAGCAGCCTAGATCCGGGACTAGGGGAGACCCAGTACTTC	CASSLDPGLGETQYF
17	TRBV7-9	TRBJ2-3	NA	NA	TGTGCCAGCAGCTTAGCGGTAGGGACAATTAGCACAGATACGCAGTATTTT	CASSLAVGTISTDTQYF
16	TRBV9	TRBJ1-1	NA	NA	TGTGCCAGCAGCGTAGTAGCGGCCACTATGGGCACTGAAGCTTTCTTT	CASSVVAATMGTEAFF
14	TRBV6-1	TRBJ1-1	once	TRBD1	TGTGCCAGCTTCCAGGACAGGCTTCGTTCCGAAGCTTTCTTT	CASFQDRLRSEAFF
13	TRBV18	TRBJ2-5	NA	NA	TGTGCCAGCTCACCGGGACTCCAAGAGACCCAGTACTTC	CASSPGLQETQYF
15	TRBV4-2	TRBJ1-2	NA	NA	TGTGCCAGCAGCCTCTCCGGGACGGGGAACTATGGCTACACCTTC	CASSLSGTGNYGYTF
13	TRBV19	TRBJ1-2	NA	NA	TGTGCCAGTAGTTGGACGGGAGCCGATGGCTACACCTTC	CASSWTGADGYTF
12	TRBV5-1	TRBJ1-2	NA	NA	TGCGCCAGCAGCTCCGAAAACTATGGCTACACCTTC	CASSSENYGYTF
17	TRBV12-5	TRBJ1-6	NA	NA	TGTGCTAGTGGTTTTCTCAATAGTGGCTTTCCGAATTCACCCCTCCACTTT	CASGFLNSGFPNSPLHF
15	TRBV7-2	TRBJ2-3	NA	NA	TGTGCCAGCACCAGAGGGGTGGGTTGGGGAGATACGCAGTATTTT	CASTRGVGWGDTQYF
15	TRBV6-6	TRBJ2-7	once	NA	TGTGCCAGCAGTTCCCTCCTGGTCCGGTCCTACGAGCAGTACTTC	CASSSLLVRSYEQYF
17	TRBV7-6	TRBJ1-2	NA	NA	TGTGCCAGCAGCCTTAGCCCCAAAGGGGGAAAGAACTATGGCTACACCTTC	CASSLSPKGGKNYGYTF
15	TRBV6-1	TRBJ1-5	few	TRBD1	TGTGCCAGCAGTGAAGCGCAGAGGGGGCGACAGCCCCAGCATTTT	CASSEAQRGRQPQHF
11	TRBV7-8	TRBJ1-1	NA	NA	TGTGCCAGCAGCTTAAAGGGGGAAGCTTTCTTT	CASSLKGEAFF
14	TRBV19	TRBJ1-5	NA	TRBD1	TGTGCCAGTAGTATAGAGACAGGGGTGCAGCCCCAGCATTTT	CASSIETGVQPQHF
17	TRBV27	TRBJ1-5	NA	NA	TGTGCCAGCAGTTTATCGATCCCAGCAGGAAGCAATCAGCCCCAGCATTTT	CASSLSIPAGSNQPQHF
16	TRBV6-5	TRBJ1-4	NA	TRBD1	TGTGCCAGCAGTTTTGCGACAGGGCTGACTAATGAAAAACTGTTTTTT	CASSFATGLTNEKLFF
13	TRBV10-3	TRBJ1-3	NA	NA	TGTGCCATCCTTCGGGGCGCTGGAAACACCATATATTTT	CAILRGAGNTIYF
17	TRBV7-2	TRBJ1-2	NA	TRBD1	TGTGCCAGCAGCCCCCAGGGACAGGGGGAAACTCCTTATGGCTACACCTTC	CASSPQGQGETPYGYTF
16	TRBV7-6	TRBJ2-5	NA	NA	TGTGCCAGCAGCTTTAGTTCAGGTCGGGTAGGCGAGACCCAGTACTTC	CASSFSSGRVGETQYF
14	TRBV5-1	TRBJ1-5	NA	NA	TGCGCCAGCAGCTTGGGCCAGCAGCATCAGCCCCAGCATTTT	CASSLGQQHQPQHF
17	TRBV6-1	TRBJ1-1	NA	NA	TGTGCCAGCAGTGAACCAAGTAGCAGGGGAAGGGGCACTGAAGCTTTCTTT	CASSEPSSRGRGTEAFF
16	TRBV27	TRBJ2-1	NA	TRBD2	TGTGCCAGCACCACCGAGCGGGGGGGCCGGTTCAATGAGCAGTTCTTC	CASTTERGGRFNEQFF
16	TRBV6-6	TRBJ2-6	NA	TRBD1	TGTGCCAGCAGTTTCCCCAGGGGGCGCGGGGCCAACGTCCTGACTTTC	CASSFPRGRGANVLTF
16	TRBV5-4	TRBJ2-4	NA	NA	TGTGCCAGCAGCAGAGGAGGAACGGGGGCCAAAAACATTCAGTACTTC	CASSRGGTGAKNIQYF
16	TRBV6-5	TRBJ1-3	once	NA	TGTGCCAGCAGTTATTCACAGGCGAACTCTGGAAACACCATATATTTT	CASSYSQANSGNTIYF
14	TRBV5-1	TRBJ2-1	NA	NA	TGCGCCAGCAGCTTGGCAGGGACCTACAATGAGCAGTTCTTC	CASSLAGTYNEQFF
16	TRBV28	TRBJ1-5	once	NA	TGTGCCATCAAACGAGGGATCCTCCTGGGGAATCAGCCCCAGCATTTT	CAIKRGILLGNQPQHF
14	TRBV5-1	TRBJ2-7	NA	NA	TGCGCCAGCAGCAATCAGGGGGGTTCCTACGAGCAGTACTTC	CASSNQGGSYEQYF
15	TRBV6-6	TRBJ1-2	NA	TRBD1	TGTGCCAGCAGTCAACCCGGGACAGGGGACCATGGCTACACCTTC	CASSQPGTGDHGYTF
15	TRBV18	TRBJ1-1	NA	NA	TGTGCCAGCTCACCACAATCCAGGGGGAACACTGAAGCTTTCTTT	CASSPQSRGNTEAFF
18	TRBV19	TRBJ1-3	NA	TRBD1	TGTGCCAGTAGTATTGGACAGGGGGGTGTGCCGGCGGGAAACACCATATATTTT	CASSIGQGGVPAGNTIYF
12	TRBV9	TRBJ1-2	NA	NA	TGTGCCAGCAGCGTGAACAGGGATGGCTACACCTTC	CASSVNRDGYTF
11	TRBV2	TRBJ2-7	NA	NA	TGTGCCAGCAGTCCTTCTCTCGAGCAGTACTTC	CASSPSLEQYF
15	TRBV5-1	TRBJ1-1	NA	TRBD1	TGCGCCAGCAGACCCCAGACAGGGGAGTTAACTGAAGCTTTCTTT	CASRPQTGELTEAFF
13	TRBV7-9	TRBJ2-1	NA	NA	TGTGCCAGCAGCCCGGGCAGAGACAATGAGCAGTTCTTC	CASSPGRDNEQFF
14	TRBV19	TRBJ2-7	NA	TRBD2	TGTGCCAGTAGTTCTCGGGGGGGCGACTACGAGCAGTACTTC	CASSSRGGDYEQYF
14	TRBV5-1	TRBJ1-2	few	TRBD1	TGCGCCAGCAGCAACCCGGGACAGAATTATGGCTACACCTTC	CASSNPGQNYGYTF
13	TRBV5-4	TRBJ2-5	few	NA	TGTGCCAGCAGCTTGGCCAGGGCGGAGACCCAGTACTTC	CASSLARAETQYF
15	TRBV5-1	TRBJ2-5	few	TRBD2	TGCGCCAGCAGCACCGGGACTAGCGGAGACGAGGCCCAGTACTTC	CASSTGTSGDEAQYF
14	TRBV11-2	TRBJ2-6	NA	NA	TGTGCCAGCAGCTCCCAGCCTGGGGCCAACGTCCTGACTTTC	CASSSQPGANVLTF
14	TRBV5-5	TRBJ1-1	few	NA	TGTGCCAGCAGCTTGGAGTGGGGGCGCGAATCAGCTTTCTTT	CASSLEWGRESAFF